The clone carrying this T cell receptor beta chain showed up just a few times. Its specificity is not known. Germline values: CDR1 MDHEN, CDR2 SYDVKM. The CDR3 is 16 amino acids. With 6 bases clipped from V and 2 bases from J, the junction kept 7 bases outside the gene matches. These data belong to a study of identical twins. TCRdb reprocessed the 5' RACE reads via MiXCR and lists one record per CDR3 protein. The sample holds approximately 890,000 distinct CDR3 sequences; 9% to 15% are singletons and the top ten take around 1.5%. Study-level results: Cross-sectional statistical analysis, not tracking of the same donors, underpinned the conclusions.

The same specimen was also included in a second study, on yellow fever vaccine responses in identical twins. As reported in that work: Reportedly, twins showed a vaccine T cell response that looked partly convergent and partly personalized.

The clonotype comes from a woman between 18 and 29 years old in good health. This chain links TRBV28 with TRBJ2-7, with TRBD2 identical over 13 bases. The specimen sequenced was PBMCs. CDR3 amino acids: CASSRGLAGVTYEQYF. Written as DNA, the CDR3 is TGTGCCAGCAGCAGAGGACTAGCGGGAGTAACCTACGAGCAGTACTTC.